This T cell receptor beta chain was sequenced during a study of cytomegalovirus exposure and HLA in healthy donors. Study results and caveats: Near-uniform donor sequencing depth was presumed by presence/absence analyses. Testing in vitro showed a few CMV-associated chains specific for CMV antigens. Most TCR beta V segments were productive about 90% or about 30% of the time in an earlier analysis.

With 5 bases removed from V and 2 bases from J, the gap between germline ends came to 9 bases. CDR1 is MDHEN and CDR2 is SYDVKM in the germline V gene. This CDR3 contains 13 residues. The PCR was carried out with 60 Vbeta primers and 13 Jbeta primers. Original processing notes: Unique TCR beta chains numbered around 80 million in a later analysis, with approximately 10 million shared. The protocol was immunoSEQ multiplex PCR, while the TCRdb copy is restricted to in-frame clones and leaves out a portion. That table supplies the V and J calls and clone size; D and trimming were determined from the DNA. This repertoire shows fewer than 150,000 clones, roughly 72% found once; its top ten account for 11%. Points on this clone: The target antigen is unknown.

The sequencing input was PBMCs. The V gene is TRBV28, the J gene TRBJ2-5, with TRBD2 as a possible D gene (6 bases). The clonotype was recovered from a woman aged 45 to 65 in good health and CMV-seropositive. The CDR3 is CASSGTFQETQYF. Here the CDR3 DNA reads TGTGCCAGCAGTGGGACTTTTCAAGAGACCCAGTACTTC.